Listed here are 26 T cell receptor beta chains from one sample, sequenced in a study of T cell changes during pregnancy in multiple sclerosis. Sequenced by immunoSEQ multiplex PCR; TCRdb stores in-frame clones only, minus some. The table records approximately 70,000 clones, roughly 89% of them present only once. This specimen consisted of peripheral blood, obtained in the third trimester of pregnancy. The receptors here all came from a female donor in good health, enrolled as a control in a pregnancy study.

The chain recombines TRBV2 with TRBJ2-1, with TRBD2 identical over 16 bases. V lost 8 bases, J lost 9 bases, and 10 bases stayed unmatched. Germline loops: CDR1 SNHLY, CDR2 FYNNEI. The CDR3 totals 16 residues. The CDR3 DNA sequence: TGTGCCAGCTGGGGACTAGCGGGGGGGCCGGGCGGTGAGCAGTTCTTC. Amino acids: CASWGLAGGPGGEQFF. Looking up the rest from reference TRBV2 and TRBJ2-1 gives the full variable domain: EPEVTQTPSHQVTQMGQEVILRCVPISNHLYFYWYRQILGQKVEFLVSFYNNEISEKSEIFDDQFSVERPDGSNFTLKIRSTKLEDSAMYFCASWGLAGGPGGEQFFGPGTRLTVL.

The chain joins TRBV16 to TRBJ2-1, with TRBD1 matching 7 bases. The CDR3 is 14 residues long. Germline values: CDR1 KGHSY, CDR2 FQNENV. With V trimmed by 6 bases and J by 15 bases, 17 bases remained unmatched. The CDR3 region has the DNA TGTGCCAGCAGTCCCGAACTTTCGACAGGGAACGGGTTCTTC. This translates into CASSPELSTGNGFF.

The rearrangement links TRBV15 to TRBJ1-6; 10 nucleotides align to TRBD1. V dropped 1 base and J dropped 7; count of bases not matched to a gene: 4. CDR1 LNHNV and CDR2 YYDKDF come from the germline V gene (reference sequence). The CDR3 totals 16 residues. In DNA form, the CDR3 reads TGTGCCACCAGCAGAGTACGGACAGGGGGAAATTCACCCCTCCACTTT. Translated: CATSRVRTGGNSPLHF. The variable domain in full, completed from reference TRBV15 and TRBJ1-6, reads DAMVIQNPRYQVTQFGKPVTLSCSQTLNHNVMYWYQQKSSQAPKLLFHYYDKDFNNEADTPDNFQSRRPNTSFCFLDIRSPGLGDTAMYLCATSRVRTGGNSPLHFGNGTRLTVT.

V is TRBV6-1 and J is TRBJ1-1, with D perhaps TRBD1 (5 bases). CDR1 is MNHNS, CDR2 SASEGT, per germline. CDR3 size: 14 residues. Trimming cost V 7 bases and J 1 base, with 13 bases left between them. CDR3 in amino acids: CASKEGARNTEAFF. DNA of the CDR3: TGTGCCAGCAAAGAAGGGGCGCGGAACACTGAAGCTTTCTTT.

This clone was seen only once. V gene TRBV5-1 combines with J gene TRBJ1-3; 8 bases map to TRBD1. CDR3 size: 14 residues. CDR1 is SGHRS and CDR2 is YFSETQ in the germline V gene. The V segment lost 4 bases and the J segment 8 bases; nucleotides outside the gene matches: 8. The CDR3, as DNA: TGCGCCAGCAGCATCGACAGGGGAGGAGACACCATATATTTT. Its protein product is CASSIDRGGDTIYF.

The CDR3 region is CASSGGFMNTEAFF. DNA of the CDR3: TGTGCCAGCAGCGGAGGCTTTATGAACACTGAAGCTTTCTTT. The chain combines TRBV9 with TRBJ1-1; D gene unclear. V was clipped by 3 bases and J by 0 bases, with 9 bases between them. Germline-derived CDR1 and CDR2 are SGDLS and YYNGEE. The CDR3 sequence is 14 residues long.

V usage is TRBV29-1 and J usage is TRBJ1-2; maybe TRBD1 (5 bases). Trimming pared 6 bases from V and 7 bases from J, leaving 15 bases between. CDR3 length: 12 amino acids. Germline V gene lookup returns CDR1 SQVTM and CDR2 ANQGSEA. The CDR3 coding sequence is TGCAGCGTGCCAGGGTGGGCTGGTGGCTACACCTTC. Translation: CSVPGWAGGYTF.

This sequence joins TRBV7-8 and TRBJ1-1; 8 bases are shared with TRBD1. This CDR3 region has 12 residues. CDR1 is SGHVS, CDR2 FQNEAQ, per germline. The trim removed 4 bases at V and 11 bases at J, leaving 6 bases unmatched. The CDR3 nucleotides read TGTGCCAGCAGCTCGGACAGGGTGAATGCTTTCTTT. This gives the protein CASSSDRVNAFF.

The CDR3 region has the DNA TGTGCCAGTGGCCTTGGCAACACTGAAGCTTTCTTT. This encodes CASGLGNTEAFF. This rearrangement joins TRBV19 to TRBJ1-1; no clear D gene. The CDR3 contains 12 residues. The germline CDR1 and CDR2 sequences are LNHDA and SQIVND (reference sequence). The V end lost 8 bases, the J end lost 2 bases, and 9 bases lay between the germline ends.

This chain uses TRBV30 with TRBJ2-6, with D perhaps matching TRBD2 (6 bases). V was cut by 7 bases and J by 0 bases, with 22 bases left in between. The germline V gene has CDR1 GTSNPN and CDR2 SVGIG (reference sequence). CDR3 length: 18 residues. The CDR3 spells CAFRRAGIETSGANVLTF. Here the CDR3 DNA reads TGTGCCTTCCGGAGGGCGGGAATTGAGACCTCTGGGGCCAACGTCCTGACTTTC.

The V and J genes are TRBV7-9 and TRBJ1-2; 7 positions agree with TRBD1. CDR3 length: 13 amino acids. Germline assignment: CDR1 SEHNR and CDR2 FQNEAQ (reference sequence). Trimming at V came to 5 bases and at J to 3 bases, leaving 3 bases not matched to a gene. This CDR3 is CASSRDSYYGYTF. CDR3 coding DNA: TGTGCCAGCAGCCGGGACAGTTACTATGGCTACACCTTC.

The chain combines TRBV11-3 with TRBJ1-1; 8 nucleotides line up with TRBD1. The V and J ends lost 5 bases and 4 bases, in that order; junction bases with no gene match: 6. The V gene's germline CDR1 is SGHNT and CDR2 YENEEA. The length of the CDR3 is 14 residues. The CDR3 bases are TGTGCCAGCAGCCCCAGGGGGCTGAGCACTGAAGCTTTCTTT. Translated: CASSPRGLSTEAFF.

V and J are TRBV5-1 and TRBJ2-1; 9 bases align to TRBD1. Germline CDR1 and CDR2: SGHRS and YFSETQ. The CDR3 totals 13 residues. Unmatched junction bases numbered 2, after V lost 3 bases and J lost 7 bases. CDR3 loop: CASSSGQGNEQFF. In nucleotides, the CDR3 is TGCGCCAGCAGCTCAGGACAGGGGAATGAGCAGTTCTTC.

This chain uses TRBV5-1 with TRBJ2-7; 7 bases line up with TRBD1. Trimming cost V 5 bases and J 3 bases; bases outside gene matches: 8. From germline, CDR1 is SGHRS and CDR2 YFSETQ. This CDR3 contains 14 residues. The CDR3 spells CASSPGDRNYEQYF. The CDR3 DNA reads as TGCGCCAGCAGTCCCGGGGACAGAAACTACGAGCAGTACTTC. Looking up the rest from reference TRBV5-1 and TRBJ2-7 gives the full variable domain: KAGVTQTPRYLIKTRGQQVTLSCSPISGHRSVSWYQQTPGQGLQFLFEYFSETQRNKGNFPGRFSGRQFSNSRSEMNVSTLELGDSALYLCASSPGDRNYEQYFGPGTRLTVT.

As to this clone: Germline is not matched at one junction end, which may reflect a read error. The V gene is TRBV7-7, the J gene TRBJ1-1; 7 nucleotides line up with TRBD1. Germline CDR1 is SSHAT and CDR2 is FNYEAQ (reference sequence). The CDR3 extends over 13 amino acids. CDR3 protein: CASSTGQHTEAFF. CDR3 nucleotides: TGTGCTAGCAGCACGGGACAGCACACTGAAGCTTTCTTT.

This chain joins TRBV6-4 and TRBJ2-2; 10 bases are shared with TRBD1. V trimming: 4 bases; J trimming: 5 bases; junction bases outside the gene matches: 4. Per germline, CDR1 MRHNA and CDR2 SNTAGT. CDR3 length: 15 residues. DNA for the CDR3: TGTGCCAGCAGTGCCCGACAGGGGGCGACCGGGGAGCTGTTTTTT. Translating it yields CASSARQGATGELFF.

V usage is TRBV4-1 and J usage is TRBJ2-6; D is undetermined. V was shortened by 0 bases and J by 4 bases, with 10 bases between the two germline ends. Germline loops: CDR1 MGHRA, CDR2 YSYEKL. The CDR3 length is 16 residues. The CDR3 sequence: CASSQDSGYGANVLTF. In nucleotides, the CDR3 is TGCGCCAGCAGCCAAGATTCGGGTTACGGGGCCAACGTCCTGACTTTC.

The rearrangement links TRBV5-5 to TRBJ1-2; a weak D match, TRBD1 (6 bases). Germline CDR1 reads SGHKS; CDR2 reads YYEKEE (reference sequence). With 0 bases removed from V and 5 bases from J, the gap between germline ends came to 14 bases. The CDR3 contains 15 residues. CDR3 DNA sequence: TGTGCCAGCAGCTTGGGTGGGACACGGATATATGGCTACACCTTC. This translates into CASSLGGTRIYGYTF.

The chain has TRBV7-9 and TRBJ2-1; TRBD1 aligns across 7 bases. The germline gives CDR1 SEHNR, CDR2 FQNEAQ (reference sequence). This CDR3 has 16 amino acids. The J segment lost 2 bases and the V segment lost 4 bases, leaving 8 bases of the junction unmatched. In DNA, the CDR3 is TGTGCCAGCAGCTCGAGAGGGGGCAGGACCTACAATGAGCAGTTCTTC. Protein: CASSSRGGRTYNEQFF.

CDR3 sequence (DNA): TGTGCCAGCAAACCGACAGGAGTTATTAACTATGGCTACACCTTC. Translated, it gives CASKPTGVINYGYTF. The rearrangement uses TRBV6-6 and TRBJ1-2; maybe TRBD1 (6 bases). Deletions cut 7 bases from V and 1 base from J, with 16 bases between. The CDR3 runs to 15 residues. The germline gives CDR1 MNHNY, CDR2 SVGAGI (reference sequence).

This chain connects TRBV27 to TRBJ2-1; possible D gene TRBD2, 5 bases. Germline V gene lookup returns CDR1 MNHEY and CDR2 SMNVEV (reference sequence). V lost 0 bases and J 15 bases, leaving 12 bases between the germline ends. CDR3 length: 12 residues. In DNA form, the CDR3 reads TGTGCCAGCAGTTTATCGGGGAGTTTGCTGTTCTTC. Amino acids: CASSLSGSLLFF.

The J gene is TRBJ2-2, the V gene TRBV28, with TRBD2 identical over 8 bases. The germline gives CDR1 MDHEN, CDR2 SYDVKM. Trimming removed 3 bases from V and 7 bases from J; junction bases left unmatched: 7. This CDR3 is built from 15 residues. In DNA, the CDR3 is TGTGCCAGCAGTTTTTCGGGAGGGCCTAACGGGGAGCTGTTTTTT. It specifies CASSFSGGPNGELFF.

The CDR3 spells CASSQGQGPGTDTQYF. CDR3 DNA sequence: TGTGCCAGCAGCCAAGGACAGGGTCCCGGCACAGATACGCAGTATTTT. The V gene is TRBV14, the J gene TRBJ2-3; 7 bases agree with TRBD1. Per the germline V gene, CDR1 is SGHDN and CDR2 is FVKESK. The CDR3 spans 16 residues. The trim removed 1 base at V and 1 base at J, leaving 5 bases unmatched.

The gene calls are TRBV18 and TRBJ1-2; 9 nucleotides line up with TRBD1. The V gene end was trimmed by 4 bases and the J gene end by 0 bases; junction bases not matched to a gene: 6. Germline V gene lookup returns CDR1 KGHSH and CDR2 LQKENI. The CDR3 runs 16 residues. In DNA form, the CDR3 reads TGTGCCAGCTCACTACAGGGGGCTACAGCTAACTATGGCTACACCTTC. Translated: CASSLQGATANYGYTF.

In this sample, this clone turned up a few times. This chain links TRBV4-3 with TRBJ1-6, with D possibly matching TRBD1 (6 bases). The CDR3 runs to 14 residues. CDR1 is LGHNA and CDR2 is YSLEER in the germline V gene. V was pared by 4 bases and J by 5 bases, with 9 bases between. CDR3 DNA sequence: TGCGCCAGCAGCCGTGACAGGAATAATTCACCCCTCCACTTT. Translated: CASSRDRNNSPLHF.

The V gene is TRBV4-1, the J gene TRBJ2-2; D is possibly TRBD1 (6 bases). V lost 0 bases and J lost 6, with 14 bases in between. Germline lookup yields CDR1 MGHRA and CDR2 YSYEKL. The CDR3 has 16 amino acids. The CDR3 spells CASSQEPGVGSGELFF. CDR3 DNA sequence: TGCGCCAGCAGCCAAGAGCCAGGGGTGGGATCCGGGGAGCTGTTTTTT.